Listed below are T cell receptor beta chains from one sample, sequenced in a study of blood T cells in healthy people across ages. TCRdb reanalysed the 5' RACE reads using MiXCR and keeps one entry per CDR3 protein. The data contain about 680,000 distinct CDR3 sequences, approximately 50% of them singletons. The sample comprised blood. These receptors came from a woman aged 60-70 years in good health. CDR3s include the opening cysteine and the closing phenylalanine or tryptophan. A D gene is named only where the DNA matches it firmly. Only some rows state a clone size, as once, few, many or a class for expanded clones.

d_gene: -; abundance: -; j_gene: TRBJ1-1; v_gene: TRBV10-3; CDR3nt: TGTGCCATCAGGGCCGGACACGGAATGAACACTGAAGCTTTCTTT; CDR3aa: CAIRAGHGMNTEAFF
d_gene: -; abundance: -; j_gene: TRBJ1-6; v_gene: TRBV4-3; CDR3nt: TGCCCCAGCAGCCAAGAGTCGGATAATTCACCCCTCCACTTT; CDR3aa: CPSSQESDNSPLHF
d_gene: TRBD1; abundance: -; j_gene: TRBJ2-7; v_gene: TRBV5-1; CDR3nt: TGCGCCAGCAGCTTGGTACAGGGGGCGGACGAGCAGTACTTC; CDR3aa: CASSLVQGADEQYF
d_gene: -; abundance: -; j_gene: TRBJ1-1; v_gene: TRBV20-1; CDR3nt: TGCAGTGCCCAGTTGGCTTCGGTTACGAACACTGAAGCTTTCTTT; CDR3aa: CSAQLASVTNTEAFF
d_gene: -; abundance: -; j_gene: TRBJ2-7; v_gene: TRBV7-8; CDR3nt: TGTGCCAGCCTGAGTGGGAAAATACCCTACGAGCAGTACTTC; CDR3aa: CASLSGKIPYEQYF
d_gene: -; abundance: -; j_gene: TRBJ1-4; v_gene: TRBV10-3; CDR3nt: TGTGCCATCAGTGATGAGCCGGGGAGATATGAAAAACTGTTTTTT; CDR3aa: CAISDEPGRYEKLFF
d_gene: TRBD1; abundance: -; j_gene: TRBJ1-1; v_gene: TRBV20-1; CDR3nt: TGCAGTGCTCAACCTCTCAGGGGGCGCATGGTTACTGAAGCTTTCTTT; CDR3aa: CSAQPLRGRMVTEAFF
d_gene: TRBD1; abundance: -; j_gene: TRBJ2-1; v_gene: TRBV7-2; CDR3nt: TGTGCCAGCAGCTTAGCAAGGGGGCGCGGGTACTACGGCTACAATGAGCAGTTCTTC; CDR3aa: CASSLARGRGYYGYNEQFF
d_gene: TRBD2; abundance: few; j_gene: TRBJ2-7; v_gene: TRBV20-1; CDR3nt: TGCAGTGCTGGGACTAGCTTTACCTACGAGCAGTACTTC; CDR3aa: CSAGTSFTYEQYF
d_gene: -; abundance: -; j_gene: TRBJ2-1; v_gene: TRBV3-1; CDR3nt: TGTGCCAGCAGCCTTTGGCAGGGCGAGCAGTTCTTC; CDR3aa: CASSLWQGEQFF
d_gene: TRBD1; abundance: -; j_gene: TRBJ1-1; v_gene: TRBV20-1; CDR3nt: TGCAGTGCTAGTGTCGGGGGACAGAATGAAGCTTTCTTT; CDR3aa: CSASVGGQNEAFF
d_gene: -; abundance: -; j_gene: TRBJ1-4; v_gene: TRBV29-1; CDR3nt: TGCAGCGTTGGGACTAATGAAAAACTGTTTTTT; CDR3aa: CSVGTNEKLFF
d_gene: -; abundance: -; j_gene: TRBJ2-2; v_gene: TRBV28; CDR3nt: TGTGCCAGCAGTACCCCCCACACCGGGGAGCTGTTTTTT; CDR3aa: CASSTPHTGELFF
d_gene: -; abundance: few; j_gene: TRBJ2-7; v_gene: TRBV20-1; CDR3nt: TGCAGTGCCGCAACCAGACTTACGAGCTCCTACGAGCAGTACTTC; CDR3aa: CSAATRLTSSYEQYF
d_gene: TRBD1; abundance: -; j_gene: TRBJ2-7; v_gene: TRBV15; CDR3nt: TGTGCCACCAGCAGATCCACGGGACAGATGGGCGAGCAGTACTTC; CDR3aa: CATSRSTGQMGEQYF
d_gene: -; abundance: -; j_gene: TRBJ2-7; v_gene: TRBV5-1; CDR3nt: TGCGCCAGCTCTATCAGGGGAGGGGACGAGCAGTACTTC; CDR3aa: CASSIRGGDEQYF
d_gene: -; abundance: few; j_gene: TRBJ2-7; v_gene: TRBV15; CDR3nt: TGTGCCACCAGCAGAGTCCAAAGGAGCTCCTACGAGCAGTACTTC; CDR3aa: CATSRVQRSSYEQYF
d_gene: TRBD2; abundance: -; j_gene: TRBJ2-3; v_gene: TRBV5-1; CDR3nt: TGCGCCAGCAGCTTGTCGCCTAGCGGGGATACGCAGTATTTT; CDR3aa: CASSLSPSGDTQYF
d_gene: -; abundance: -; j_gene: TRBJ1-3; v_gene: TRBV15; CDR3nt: TGTGCCACCAGCAGCAGGGTTGGAAACACCATATATTTT; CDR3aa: CATSSRVGNTIYF
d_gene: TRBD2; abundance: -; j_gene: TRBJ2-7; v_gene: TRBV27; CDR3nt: TGTGCCAGCAGGCCTAGCGGGAGGGCCATGTCTTCCGAGCAGTACTTC; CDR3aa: CASRPSGRAMSSEQYF
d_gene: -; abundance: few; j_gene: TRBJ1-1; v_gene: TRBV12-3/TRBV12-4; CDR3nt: TGTGCCAGCAGTTTCGGGGGGCCCATGAACACTGAAGCTTTCTTT; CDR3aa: CASSFGGPMNTEAFF
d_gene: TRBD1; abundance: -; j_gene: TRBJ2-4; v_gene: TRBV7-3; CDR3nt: TGTGCCAGCAGCCTCCGGGACAGACAAATTCAGTACTTC; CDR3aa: CASSLRDRQIQYF
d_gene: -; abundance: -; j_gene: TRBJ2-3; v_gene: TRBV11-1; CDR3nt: TGTGCCAGCAGTTCGCTCCTGTGGAGGCAGTATTTT; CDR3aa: CASSSLLWRQYF
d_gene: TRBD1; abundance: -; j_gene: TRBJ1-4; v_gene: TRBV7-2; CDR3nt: TGTGCCAGCAGCCCCCGGACAGGCGCAACTAATGAAAAACTGTTTTTT; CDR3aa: CASSPRTGATNEKLFF
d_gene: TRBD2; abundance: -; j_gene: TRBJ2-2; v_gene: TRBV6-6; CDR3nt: TGTGCCAGCAGGGTACTAGCGCCGAACACCGGGGAGCTGTTTTTT; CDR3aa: CASRVLAPNTGELFF
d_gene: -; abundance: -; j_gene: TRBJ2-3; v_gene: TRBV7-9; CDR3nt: TGTGCCAGCAGCCAAAGGGCCCTCGGGACCCCGGCGGATACGCAGTATTTT; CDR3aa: CASSQRALGTPADTQYF
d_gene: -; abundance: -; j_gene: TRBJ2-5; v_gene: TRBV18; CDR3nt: TGTGCCAGCTCACCACCTTTGAAGACCCAGTACTTC; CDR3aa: CASSPPLKTQYF
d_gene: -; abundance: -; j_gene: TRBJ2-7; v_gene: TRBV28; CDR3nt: TGTGCCAGCAGTTTGTTGCGCCTAGGAGCTGTCAAGCTCGAGCAGTACTTC; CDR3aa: CASSLLRLGAVKLEQYF
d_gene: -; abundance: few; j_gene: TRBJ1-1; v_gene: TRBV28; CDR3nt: TGTGCCAGCAGTGGAAGAGGACGGGCGGGAGCTTTCTTT; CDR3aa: CASSGRGRAGAFF
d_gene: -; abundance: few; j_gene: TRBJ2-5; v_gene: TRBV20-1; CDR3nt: TGCAGTGCTAGAGAAATGGCCGGGTGGGAGACCCAGTACTTC; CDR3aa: CSAREMAGWETQYF
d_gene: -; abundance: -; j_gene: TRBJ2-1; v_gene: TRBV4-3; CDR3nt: TGCGCCAGCAGCCAAGTAAGGGGGGGAGGGAGGTCGAATGAGCAGTTCTTC; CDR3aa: CASSQVRGGGRSNEQFF
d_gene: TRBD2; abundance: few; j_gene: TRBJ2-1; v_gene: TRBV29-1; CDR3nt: TGCAGCGTCCGGACTAGCACCGGTGGTGAGCAGTTCTTC; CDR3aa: CSVRTSTGGEQFF
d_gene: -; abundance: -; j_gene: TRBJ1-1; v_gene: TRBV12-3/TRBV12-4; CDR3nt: TGTGCCAGCAGTTTTAAGGCTATGAACACTGAAGCTTTCTTT; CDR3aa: CASSFKAMNTEAFF
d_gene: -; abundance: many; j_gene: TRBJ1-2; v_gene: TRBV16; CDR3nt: TGTGCCAGCAGCTTCGGGGGCGCGGACTATGGCTACACCTTC; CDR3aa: CASSFGGADYGYTF
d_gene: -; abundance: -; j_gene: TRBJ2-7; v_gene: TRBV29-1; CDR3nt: TGCAGCGTTATTGGAGGGCGGAGCTCCGACGAGCAGTACTTC; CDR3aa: CSVIGGRSSDEQYF
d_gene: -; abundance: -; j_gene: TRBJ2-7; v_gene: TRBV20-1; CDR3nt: TGCAGTGCTAGAGATCCGACGGGTTTAACTTACGAGCAGTACTTC; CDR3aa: CSARDPTGLTYEQYF
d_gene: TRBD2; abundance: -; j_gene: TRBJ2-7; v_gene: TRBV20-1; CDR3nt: TGCAGCGTAGAGGGACTAGCGCGGGAGCAGTACTTC; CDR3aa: CSVEGLAREQYF
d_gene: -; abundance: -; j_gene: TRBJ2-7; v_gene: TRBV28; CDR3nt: TGTGCCAGCATGGCCCTTTACGAGCAGTACTTC; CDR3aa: CASMALYEQYF
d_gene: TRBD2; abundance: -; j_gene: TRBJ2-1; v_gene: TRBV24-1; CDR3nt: TGTGCCACCAGTGAGAACAGCGGGAGTTACGGTGAGCAGTTCTTC; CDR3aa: CATSENSGSYGEQFF
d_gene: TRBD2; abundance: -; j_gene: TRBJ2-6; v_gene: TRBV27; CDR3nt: TGTGCCAGCAGTTTGACTAGCGGGAGCTCTGGGGCCAACGTCCTGACTTTC; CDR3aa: CASSLTSGSSGANVLTF
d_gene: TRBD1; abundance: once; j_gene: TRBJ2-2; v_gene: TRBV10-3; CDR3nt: TGTGCCATCAGTGACCGCGGACAGGGGGCGCTCACCGGGGAGCTGTTTTTT; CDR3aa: CAISDRGQGALTGELFF
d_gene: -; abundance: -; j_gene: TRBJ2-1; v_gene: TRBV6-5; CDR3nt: TGTGCCAGCAGTTACTCGTCGGAGGGCGGTTGGAATGAGCAGTTCTTC; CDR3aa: CASSYSSEGGWNEQFF
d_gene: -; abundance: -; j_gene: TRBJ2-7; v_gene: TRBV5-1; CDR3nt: TGCGCCACCTACCGGGACCTTGATTCCTACGAGCAGTACTTC; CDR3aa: CATYRDLDSYEQYF
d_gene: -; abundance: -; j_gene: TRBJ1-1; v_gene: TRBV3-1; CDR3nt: TGTGCCAGCAGGCCAGGACACTTGAACACTGAAGCTTTCTTT; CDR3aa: CASRPGHLNTEAFF
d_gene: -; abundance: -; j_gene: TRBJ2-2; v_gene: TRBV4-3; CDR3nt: TGCGCCAGCAGCCAAGATATCAGTCCCGGGGAGCTGTTTTTT; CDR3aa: CASSQDISPGELFF
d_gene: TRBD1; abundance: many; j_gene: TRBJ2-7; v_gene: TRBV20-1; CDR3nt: TGCAGTGCTAGACGGGGACAGACGACTACCTACGAGCAGTACTTC; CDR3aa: CSARRGQTTTYEQYF
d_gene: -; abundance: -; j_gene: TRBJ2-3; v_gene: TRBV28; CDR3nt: TGTGCCAGCAGCTCGCATCAGGGTAGCGGTGGCACAGATACGCAGTATTTT; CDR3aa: CASSSHQGSGGTDTQYF